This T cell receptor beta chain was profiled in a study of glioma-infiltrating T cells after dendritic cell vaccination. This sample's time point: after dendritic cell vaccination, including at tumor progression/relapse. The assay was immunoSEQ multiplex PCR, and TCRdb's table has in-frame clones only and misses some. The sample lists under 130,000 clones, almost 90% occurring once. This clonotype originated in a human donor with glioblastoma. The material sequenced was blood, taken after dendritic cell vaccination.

CDR3 DNA sequence: TGTGCCAGCTCCCCCGGTCTAGCGGGAGGCATCGAGCAGTACTTC. The encoded protein is CASSPGLAGGIEQYF. This chain joins TRBV18 and TRBJ2-7, with 11 bases fitting TRBD2. Germline CDR1 KGHSH, CDR2 LQKENI. The length of the CDR3 is 15 residues. With V trimmed by 6 bases and J by 6 bases, 10 bases remained unmatched.